This T cell receptor beta chain stems from a study of blood T cell repertoires in COVID-19. About the study: T cells, B-cell-depleted T cells, or PBMCs provided the cDNA or gDNA that served as material.

Data came from immunoSEQ multiplex PCR; TCRdb stores just in-frame clones and leaves some out. The repertoire holds more than 14,000 clones, with roughly 92% as singletons. With 5 bases removed from V and 2 bases from J, the gap between germline ends came to 7 bases. The CDR3 runs to 13 residues. The sequence was obtained from a human donor with active COVID-19. The donor label of this sample is uncertain. The sample consisted of peripheral blood. The rearrangement joins TRBV12-3 or TRBV12-4 to TRBJ2-1, with a possible D match to TRBD1 (6 bases). DNA for the CDR3: TGTGCCAGCAGTCGGACAGCCTACAATGAGCAGTTCTTC. Amino acids: CASSRTAYNEQFF.